This T cell receptor beta chain was profiled in a study of beta chain features in type 1 diabetes (dated by TCRdb to the late 2010s). About the investigation overall: No differences in mean age, gender distribution, total cell number or subset yield were found between patients and healthy donors. In the study, recently diagnosed type 1 diabetes patients and matched healthy donors were compared on the TCRB repertoires of their sorted circulating CD4+ T cell subsets. Naive and central memory subsets were obtained from all 30 or so donors, but regulatory and stem cell-like memory subsets were isolated from only 8 patients and about 8 healthy donors. Across all samples, about 110 million sorted cells were examined, and cell number per subset correlated strongly with RNA yield.

A single peripheral blood draw of approximately 120 mL on average was collected from each donor into heparinised tubes. Using a panel that included CD45RO, CCR7, CD25, CD127, CD95 and CD27, naive, central memory, regulatory and stem cell-like memory CD4+ T cells were sorted on a BD FACSAria II. All sorted populations exceeded 95% purity. Right away, PBMCs were isolated by Lymphoprep density gradient centrifugation and were stained directly, with no culture step. Samples were stained and sorted in pairs, with one healthy donor and one patient per experiment, so that batch effects were minimized. The entire amount of isolated RNA was reverse transcribed using the High Capacity cDNA Reverse Transcription Kit, so the sequenced TCRB transcripts were expressed ones. Naive, central memory and regulatory T cell samples underwent deep immunoSEQ sequencing, averaging about 3.57 million total reads per sample. Sorted cells were lysed in RLT buffer and RNA was extracted with DNase-treated RNeasy Micro or Mini kits, depending on cell number. To prevent cross-contamination, every cell subset was processed on its own, while patient and healthy donor samples were processed together. TCRB sequences were amplified from cDNA with the immunoSEQ multiplex PCR, producing 87-bp fragments spanning the CDR3 region. Sequencing of the amplicons was performed on the Illumina HiSeq platform. As for the original processing: PCR bias was corrected computationally using synthetic template baselines, and reads within Hamming distance 2 were collapsed, with unmergeable singletons discarded. Reads were aligned against IMGT to assign V, D and J genes, CDR3 length and insertions or deletions at six rearrangement sites. Clonotype counts were normalized to sorted cell number within each subset before computing true diversity and Gini coefficients with the tcR R package. The overlap coefficient, calculated on TCRB nucleotide sequences, was used to measure repertoire sharing. The clones in this table, taken by TCRdb from immuneACCESS, are in-frame only. Not every clone is retained; where verified, under half of the shortfall comes from an unresolved V gene, and the cause of the rest is unknown. That table gives V, J and clone size, and the DNA gave D and trimming. The sample table lists just under 150,000 clones, about 12% of them with a count of one. Of the sample, under 1.5% falls within the top ten clones.

On the study overall, not on this receptor specifically: Patients with type 1 diabetes made fewer insertions and deleted more nucleotides at VDJ recombination sites, implying thymic rearrangement abnormalities. Because cDNA was sequenced instead of genomic DNA, activated cells with high expression could be over-represented, although the groups did not differ in activation or CD3 levels. The naive, central memory and regulatory TCRB repertoires appeared to resemble one another more closely among patients than among healthy donors. PCR might favor shorter templates, but patient and control samples were amplified and corrected together, so any skew would affect both groups equally. In all four CD4+ subsets, TCRB CDR3 length was moderately but significantly shorter in type 1 diabetes patients. Because the HLA sub-analyses included only small numbers of individuals, any influence of HLA type on TCRB rearrangement was left unresolved.

In the case of this clone: Its recognized antigen is unknown. Base qualities are missing; no much larger clone stands one base away.

This receptor was obtained from a man aged 18-30 years with type 1 diabetes. The material sequenced was central memory CD4+ T cells from blood.

CDR3 protein: CASSFSGFQETQYF. The DNA sequence follows: TGTGCCAGCAGTTTTTCAGGGTTCCAAGAGACCCAGTACTTC. The rearranged chain carries TRBV6-6 and TRBJ2-5; TRBD1 is a possible D gene, resting on 5 matching bases. According to the germline V gene (reference sequence), CDR1 reads MNHNY and CDR2 reads SVGAGI. The germline ends are 10 bases apart after V is trimmed by 4 bases and J by 1 base. Taken from cysteine to phenylalanine, the CDR3 has 14 residues. Of the read, only the CDR3 DNA is kept; its 42 bases are in frame from base 1.